The clone carrying this T cell receptor beta chain was counted ten times or more. Its antigen is undetermined. The data are from a study of CD8 T cells in ankylosing spondylitis. Each TCR beta library was made by quantitative 5'-RACE that incorporated molecular barcodes. TCRdb ran MiXCR on the 5' RACE reads and lists one entry per CDR3 protein. This sample has about 69,000 distinct CDR3 sequences; roughly 5.3% occur once, and the top ten carry over 2%. With V trimmed by 1 base and J by 1 base, 9 bases remained unmatched. The CDR3 sequence is 17 residues long. Germline CDR1 and CDR2: SGHRS and YFSETQ. The study's findings and limits: Disease-linked clones bore a CD8+ phenotype, appearing relatively rarely in peripheral blood.

The sequencing sample was made of blood, either unsorted or a sorted T cell fraction (not recorded which). This clonotype was sampled from a male donor with ankylosing spondylitis or in good health (not recorded which). This rearrangement joins TRBV5-1 to TRBJ2-7; 9 positions match TRBD1. Written as DNA, the CDR3 is TGCGCCAGCAGCTTGACGCCAATGACAGGGGGATCCTACGAGCAGTACTTC. It encodes CASSLTPMTGGSYEQYF. Drawing the rest from reference TRBV5-1 and TRBJ2-7, the complete variable domain is KAGVTQTPRYLIKTRGQQVTLSCSPISGHRSVSWYQQTPGQGLQFLFEYFSETQRNKGNFPGRFSGRQFSNSRSEMNVSTLELGDSALYLCASSLTPMTGGSYEQYFGPGTRLTVT.